This T cell receptor beta chain appears in the sequencing data of a study of blood T cell repertoires in COVID-19. Study in general: T cells, B-cell-depleted T cells, or PBMCs supplied cDNA or gDNA.

Methods used by the authors: Reference gene primer amplification yielded estimated nucleated cell counts. Produced via immunoSEQ multiplex PCR; TCRdb's table is partial and in-frame only. V and J calls and clone size are given by that table; D and trimming were obtained from the DNA. The table lists about 120,000 clones, approximately 90% of them singletons. CDR3 length: 15 amino acids. Per the germline V gene, CDR1 is SEHNR and CDR2 is FQNEAQ (reference sequence). V lost 5 bases, J lost 6 bases, and 10 bases stayed unmatched. The gene calls are TRBV7-9 and TRBJ2-3; 8 bases line up with TRBD1. The specimen was peripheral blood. The source of this sequence is a human donor with active COVID-19. The donor label of this sample is uncertain. The chain's CDR3 is CASSTRTGLGDTQYF. CDR3 bases: TGTGCCAGCAGCACCCGGACAGGGTTGGGGGATACGCAGTATTTT. The entire variable domain, with the rest obtained from reference TRBV7-9 and TRBJ2-3, is as follows: DTGVSQNPRHKITKRGQNVTFRCDPISEHNRLYWYRQTLGQGPEFLTYFQNEAQLEKSRLLSDRFSAERPKGSFSTLEIQRTEQGDSAMYLCASSTRTGLGDTQYFGPGTRLTVL.